This T cell receptor (beta chain) originates from a study of shared clonotypes between healthy human individuals. This table comes from immunoSEQ multiplex PCR, and its TCRdb copy is limited to in-frame clones, with some not included. Here the sample spans approximately 2.4 million clones, almost 96% being singletons. Germline loops: CDR1 MRHNA, CDR2 SNTAGT. This CDR3 region has 16 residues. V lost 6 bases and J lost 1, with 13 bases in between. Healthy adults negative for HIV, lacking recent acute infections or vaccinations, served as donors. The clonotype originates from a man between 18 and 35 years old in good health. Sequenced: naive CD4+ T cells sorted from blood. Described subset: CD45RA+ positively selected. The rearrangement joins TRBV6-4 to TRBJ2-6; a weak D match, TRBD1 (6 bases). CDR3 in amino acids: CASRNTGKSGANVLTF. The CDR3 nucleotides are TGTGCCAGCAGAAATACAGGGAAATCTGGGGCCAACGTCCTGACTTTC.